This passage covers 21 T cell receptor beta chains from one sample sequenced in a study of shared clonotypes between healthy human individuals. Sequencing used immunoSEQ multiplex PCR; TCRdb keeps in-frame clones, though not all of them. In the table there are approximately 2.3 million clones, 85% to 95% of which are singletons. The sample taken for sequencing was naive CD4+ T cells from PBMCs. The subset: CD45RA+ positively selected. The receptors originated from a man between 18 and 35 years old in good health. Some clones in this sample may be carry-over from other donors' samples.

The J gene is TRBJ2-1, the V gene TRBV29-1; 12 nucleotides align to TRBD2. The CDR3 totals 16 residues. V trimming: 4 bases; J trimming: 4 bases; junction bases outside the gene matches: 8. Germline-derived CDR1 and CDR2 are SQVTM and ANQGSEA. The CDR3 loop is CSVAGLAGLSYNEQFF. The CDR3 region has the DNA TGCAGCGTTGCCGGACTAGCGGGATTATCGTACAATGAGCAGTTCTTC.

The gene calls are TRBV29-1 and TRBJ2-1, with D unclear. Germline loops: CDR1 SQVTM, CDR2 ANQGSEA. V lost 2 bases, J lost 1 base, and 15 bases lay in between. The CDR3 is 16 residues long. CDR3 sequence: CSVERASGVSYNEQFF. For the CDR3, the DNA is TGCAGCGTTGAAAGGGCCTCTGGGGTTTCCTACAATGAGCAGTTCTTC.

The V gene is TRBV30, the J gene TRBJ1-6; perhaps TRBD1 as D (6 bases). Germline values: CDR1 GTSNPN, CDR2 SVGIG (reference sequence). V shed 8 bases and J shed 5 bases, with 13 bases lying between them. This CDR3 has 13 amino acids. The CDR3 nucleotides are TGTGCCACTGCAGGGGAGGATAATTCACCCCTCCACTTT. As protein: CATAGEDNSPLHF.

The CDR3 here is CASGRYLRGEVGVVEQFF. CDR3 in DNA: TGTGCTAGTGGCCGATACCTTCGGGGGGAGGTAGGAGTCGTGGAGCAGTTCTTC. V and J are TRBV12-5 and TRBJ2-1; TRBD2 aligns across 7 bases. J was trimmed by 10 bases and V by 6 bases; bases with no gene match: 24. Germline CDR1 reads LGHNT; CDR2 reads FRNRAP. CDR3 length: 18 amino acids.

V is TRBV5-1 and J is TRBJ2-7, with 11 bases lining up with TRBD1. The CDR3 has 17 amino acids. CDR1 is SGHRS, CDR2 YFSETQ, per germline. J lost 6 bases, V lost 3 bases, and 14 bases had no gene match. The CDR3 sequence is CASSSGQGAPRVGEQYF. The CDR3 DNA sequence: TGCGCCAGCAGCTCCGGACAGGGGGCCCCGAGAGTCGGCGAGCAGTACTTC.

CDR3 nucleotides: TGTGCCAGTAGCGACCTCTCCCGGGCTGCTAATGAAAAACTGTTTTTT. This translates into CASSDLSRAANEKLFF. The chain uses TRBV19 and TRBJ1-4; D ambiguous. The CDR3 consists of 16 residues. Germline assignment: CDR1 LNHDA and CDR2 SQIVND (reference sequence). V was pared by 6 bases and J by 3 bases, with 17 bases between.

The chain combines TRBV11-2 with TRBJ2-2, with D possibly being TRBD2 (5 bases). The V end lost 2 bases, the J end lost 1 base, and 11 bases lay between the germline ends. Germline V gene lookup returns CDR1 SGHAT and CDR2 FQNNGV. The CDR3 has 16 amino acids. The CDR3 reads CASSLRADLNTGELFF. Written as DNA, the CDR3 is TGTGCCAGCAGCTTAAGAGCGGACCTGAACACCGGGGAGCTGTTTTTT.

The genes are TRBV6-5 and TRBJ1-3, with D tentatively TRBD1 (5 bases). In germline, CDR1 is MNHEY, CDR2 SVGAGI. V lost 7 bases and J 5 bases, leaving 12 bases between the germline ends. The CDR3 is 13 amino acids. The CDR3 is CASTTGRRNTIYF. CDR3 in DNA: TGTGCCAGCACCACGGGGCGGAGAAACACCATATATTTT.

This clone appeared a single time. The CDR3 DNA reads TGTGCCAGCAGCCACAGGGGGCGCGAGCAGTACTTC. Protein: CASSHRGREQYF. The chain combines TRBV7-6 with TRBJ2-7, with TRBD1 matching over 9 bases. The germline V gene has CDR1 SGHVS and CDR2 FNYEAQ. Unmatched junction bases numbered 2, after V lost 5 bases and J lost 6 bases. This CDR3 is built from 12 residues.

The chain carries TRBV6-1 and TRBJ1-4; 7 bases line up with TRBD1. The CDR3 has 16 residues. Trimming took 0 bases from V and 10 from J; bases not matched to a gene: 11. Germline CDR1 reads MNHNS; CDR2 reads SASEGT. CDR3 loop: CASSEAPPGQDRKLFF. CDR3 coding DNA: TGTGCCAGCAGTGAAGCCCCCCCCGGACAGGATAGAAAACTGTTTTTT.

With regard to this clone: The identical CDR3 is also encoded by other nucleotide sequences in the sample. The chain has TRBV5-1 and TRBJ2-5; D is undetermined. This CDR3 region has 14 residues. Trimming removed 0 bases at V and 1 base at J, with 7 bases between. CDR1 and CDR2 from the germline V gene are SGHRS and YFSETQ. The CDR3 protein is CASSLGTVQETQYF. CDR3 DNA: TGCGCCAGCAGCTTGGGCACAGTCCAAGAGACCCAGTACTTC.

CDR3 nucleotide sequence: TGCGCCAGCAGCTTGGAAACCGTAGCTAACTATGGCTACACCTTC. It is translated as CASSLETVANYGYTF. The chain couples TRBV5-1 to TRBJ1-2; D remains unclear. The germline V gene encodes CDR1 SGHRS and CDR2 YFSETQ. This CDR3 is built from 15 residues. Trimming cost V 0 bases and J 0 bases, with 9 bases left between them.

The V call is TRBV7-6, the J call TRBJ2-2; D is ambiguous. The length of the CDR3 is 13 residues. Between the trimmed V and J ends, which lost 4 bases and 4 bases, there was a span of 7 bases. CDR1 is SGHVS and CDR2 is FNYEAQ in the germline V gene. The CDR3 region has the DNA TGTGCCAGCAGCTCGCCTTCCACCGGGGAGCTGTTTTTT. Protein: CASSSPSTGELFF.

This rearrangement joins TRBV7-2 to TRBJ2-1, with TRBD2 as a possible D gene (6 bases). The CDR3 contains 17 residues. Germline V gene lookup returns CDR1 SGHTA and CDR2 FQGNSA. Trimming cost V 4 bases and J 3 bases, with 19 bases left between them. The CDR3 DNA follows: TGTGCCAGCAGCTCCCGAGGAGGGGTGGGGATCTACAATGAGCAGTTCTTC. It yields the protein CASSSRGGVGIYNEQFF.

The chain couples TRBV5-8 to TRBJ1-1; D not certain. V shed 4 bases and J shed 8 bases, with 12 bases lying between them. The CDR3 covers 12 residues. Germline CDR1 reads SGHTS; CDR2 reads YDEGEE. In nucleotides, the CDR3 is TGTGCCAGCAGCCCTCAGAGGTGGGAAGCTTTCTTT. Translating it yields CASSPQRWEAFF.

J is TRBJ1-1 and V is TRBV11-2; the D gene is possibly TRBD1 (5 bases). Germline V gives CDR1 SGHAT, CDR2 FQNNGV. The CDR3 runs to 13 residues. Trimming took 0 bases from V and 6 from J, leaving 8 bases between them. The CDR3 here is CASSLDRDAEAFF. The DNA of the CDR3 is TGTGCCAGCAGCTTAGACCGGGACGCTGAAGCTTTCTTT. The full variable domain, its missing parts supplied by reference TRBV11-2 and TRBJ1-1, is EAGVAQSPRYKIIEKRQSVAFWCNPISGHATLYWYQQILGQGPKLLIQFQNNGVVDDSQLPKDRFSAERLKGVDSTLKIQPAKLEDSAVYLCASSLDRDAEAFFGQGTRLTVV.

The rearrangement links TRBV6-5 to TRBJ1-5; 7 positions agree with TRBD1. Germline CDR1 reads MNHEY; CDR2 reads SVGAGI. Trimming removed 6 bases from V and 5 bases from J; junction bases left unmatched: 4. The CDR3 is 13 amino acids. DNA for the CDR3: TGTGCCAGCAGGGACAGGAGGGATCAGCCCCAGCATTTT. Translating it yields CASRDRRDQPQHF.

V gene TRBV18 combines with J gene TRBJ2-6; a possible D gene is TRBD1 (7 bases). This CDR3 region has 19 residues. Trimming left V 5 bases short and J 2 bases short, with 22 bases between. The V gene's germline CDR1 is KGHSH and CDR2 LQKENI. CDR3 in amino acids: CASSSGGGGGAAGANVLTF. The CDR3 DNA is TGTGCCAGCTCATCAGGGGGAGGAGGAGGGGCTGCTGGGGCCAACGTCCTGACTTTC.

This clone appeared once. The CDR3 DNA reads TGTGCCAGCAGTTTCTCGGACTACAAAGAGACCCAGTACTTC. Its protein product is CASSFSDYKETQYF. The chain couples TRBV28 to TRBJ2-5; TRBD2 might be the D (6 bases). Germline CDR1 reads MDHEN; CDR2 reads SYDVKM. Trimming shortened V by 3 bases and J by 3 bases, and 11 bases separated the two germline ends. The CDR3 has 14 amino acids.

The chain recombines TRBV7-8 with TRBJ1-1, with TRBD1 identical over 8 bases. The CDR3 is 17 residues long. V was pared by 1 base and J by 1 base, with 8 bases of the junction left unmatched. Per the germline V gene, CDR1 is SGHVS and CDR2 is FQNEAQ. The CDR3 loop reads CASSLVTGGRKNTEAFF. In DNA, the CDR3 is TGTGCCAGCAGCTTAGTAACAGGGGGGAGAAAGAACACTGAAGCTTTCTTT.

This chain links TRBV10-3 with TRBJ2-3; TRBD2 matches at 12 bases. Germline V gives CDR1 ENHRY, CDR2 SYGVKD. The CDR3 runs to 18 residues. The V and J ends lost 0 bases and 1 base, in that order; junction bases with no gene match: 5. For the CDR3, the DNA is TGTGCCATCAGTGAGTCCCTAGCGGGAGGGCTGGGCACAGATACGCAGTATTTT. Its translation is CAISESLAGGLGTDTQYF.